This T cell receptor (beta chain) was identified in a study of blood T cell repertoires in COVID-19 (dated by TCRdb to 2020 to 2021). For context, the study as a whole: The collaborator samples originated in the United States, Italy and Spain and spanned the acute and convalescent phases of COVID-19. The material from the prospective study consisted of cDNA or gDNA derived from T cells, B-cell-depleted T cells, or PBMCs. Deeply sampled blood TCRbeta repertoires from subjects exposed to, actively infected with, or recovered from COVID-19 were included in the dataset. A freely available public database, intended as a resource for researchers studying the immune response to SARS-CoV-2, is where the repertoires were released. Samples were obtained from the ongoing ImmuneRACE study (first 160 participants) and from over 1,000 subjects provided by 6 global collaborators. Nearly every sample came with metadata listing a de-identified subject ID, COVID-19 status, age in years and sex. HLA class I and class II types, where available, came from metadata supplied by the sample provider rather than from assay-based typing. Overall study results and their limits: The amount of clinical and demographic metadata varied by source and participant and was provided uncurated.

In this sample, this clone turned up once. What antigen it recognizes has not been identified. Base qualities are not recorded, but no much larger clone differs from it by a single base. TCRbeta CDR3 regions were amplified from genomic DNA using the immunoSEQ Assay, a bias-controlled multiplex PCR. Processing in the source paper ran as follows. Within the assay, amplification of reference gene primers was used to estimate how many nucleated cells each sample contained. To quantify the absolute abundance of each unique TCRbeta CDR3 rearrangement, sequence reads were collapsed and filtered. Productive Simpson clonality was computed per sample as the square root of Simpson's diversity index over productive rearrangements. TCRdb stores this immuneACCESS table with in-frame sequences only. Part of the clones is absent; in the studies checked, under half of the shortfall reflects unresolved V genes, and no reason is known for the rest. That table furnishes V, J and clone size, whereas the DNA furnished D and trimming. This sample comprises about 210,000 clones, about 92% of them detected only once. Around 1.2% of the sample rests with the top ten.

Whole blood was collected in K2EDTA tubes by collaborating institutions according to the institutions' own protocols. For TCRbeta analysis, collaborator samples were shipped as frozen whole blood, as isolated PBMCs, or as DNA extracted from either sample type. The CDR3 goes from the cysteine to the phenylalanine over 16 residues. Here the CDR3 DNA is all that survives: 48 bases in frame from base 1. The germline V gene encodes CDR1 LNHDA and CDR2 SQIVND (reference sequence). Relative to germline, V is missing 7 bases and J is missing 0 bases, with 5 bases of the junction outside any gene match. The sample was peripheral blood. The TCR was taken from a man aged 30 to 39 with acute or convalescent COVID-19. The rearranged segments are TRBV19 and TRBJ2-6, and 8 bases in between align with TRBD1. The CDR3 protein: CASTDRGGSGANVLTF. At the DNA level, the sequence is TGTGCCAGTACCGACAGGGGAGGCTCTGGGGCCAACGTCCTGACTTTC.